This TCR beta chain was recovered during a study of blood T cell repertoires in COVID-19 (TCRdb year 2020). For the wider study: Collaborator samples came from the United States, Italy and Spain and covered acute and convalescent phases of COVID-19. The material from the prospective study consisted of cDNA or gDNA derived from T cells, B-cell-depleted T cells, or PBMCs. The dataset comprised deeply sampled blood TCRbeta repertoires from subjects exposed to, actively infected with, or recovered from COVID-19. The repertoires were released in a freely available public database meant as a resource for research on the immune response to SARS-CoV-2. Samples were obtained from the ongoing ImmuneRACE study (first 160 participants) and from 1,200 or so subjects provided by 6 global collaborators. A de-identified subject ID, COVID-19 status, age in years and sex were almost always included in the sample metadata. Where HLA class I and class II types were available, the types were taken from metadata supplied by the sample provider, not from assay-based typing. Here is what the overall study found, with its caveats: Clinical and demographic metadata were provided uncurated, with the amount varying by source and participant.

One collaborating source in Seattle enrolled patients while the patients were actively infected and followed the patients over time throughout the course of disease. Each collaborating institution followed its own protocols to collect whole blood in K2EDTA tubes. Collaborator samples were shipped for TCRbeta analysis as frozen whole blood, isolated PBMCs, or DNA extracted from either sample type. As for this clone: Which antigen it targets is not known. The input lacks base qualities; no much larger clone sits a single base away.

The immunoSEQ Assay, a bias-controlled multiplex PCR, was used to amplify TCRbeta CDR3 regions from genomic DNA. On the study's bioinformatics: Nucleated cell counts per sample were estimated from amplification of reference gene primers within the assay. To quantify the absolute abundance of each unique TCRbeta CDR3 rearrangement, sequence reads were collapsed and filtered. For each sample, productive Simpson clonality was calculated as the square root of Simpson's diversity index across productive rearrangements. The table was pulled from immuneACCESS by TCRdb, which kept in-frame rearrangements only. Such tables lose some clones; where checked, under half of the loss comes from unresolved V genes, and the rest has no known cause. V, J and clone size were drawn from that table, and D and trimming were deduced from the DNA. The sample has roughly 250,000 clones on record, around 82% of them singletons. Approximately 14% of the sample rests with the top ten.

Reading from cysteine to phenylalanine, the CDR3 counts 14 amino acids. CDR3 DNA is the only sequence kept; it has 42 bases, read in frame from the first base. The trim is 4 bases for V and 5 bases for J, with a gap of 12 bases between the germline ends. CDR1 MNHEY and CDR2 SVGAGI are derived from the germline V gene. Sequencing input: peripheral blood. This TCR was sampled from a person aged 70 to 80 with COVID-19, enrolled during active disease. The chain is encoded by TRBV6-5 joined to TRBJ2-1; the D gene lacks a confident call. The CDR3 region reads CASSLKSVHNEQFF. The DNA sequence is TGTGCCAGCAGTTTGAAGTCAGTACACAATGAGCAGTTCTTC.